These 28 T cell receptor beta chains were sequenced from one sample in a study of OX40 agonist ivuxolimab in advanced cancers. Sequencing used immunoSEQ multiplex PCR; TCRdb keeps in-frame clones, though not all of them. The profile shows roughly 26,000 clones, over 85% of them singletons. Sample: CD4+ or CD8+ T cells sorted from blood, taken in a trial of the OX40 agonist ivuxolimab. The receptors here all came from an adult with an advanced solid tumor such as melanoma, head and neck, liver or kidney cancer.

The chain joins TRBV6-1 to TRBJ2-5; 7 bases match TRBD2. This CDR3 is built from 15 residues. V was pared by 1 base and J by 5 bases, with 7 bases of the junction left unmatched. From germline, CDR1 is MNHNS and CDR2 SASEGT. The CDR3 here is CASSEEGRAGETQYF. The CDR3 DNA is TGTGCCAGCAGTGAAGAAGGGAGGGCTGGGGAGACCCAGTACTTC.

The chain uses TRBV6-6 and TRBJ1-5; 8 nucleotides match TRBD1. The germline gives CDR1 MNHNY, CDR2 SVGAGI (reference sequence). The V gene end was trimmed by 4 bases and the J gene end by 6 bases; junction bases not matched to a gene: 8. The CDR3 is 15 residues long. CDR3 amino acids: CASSSIRGPIQPQHF. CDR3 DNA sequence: TGTGCCAGCAGTTCCATCAGGGGGCCTATTCAGCCCCAGCATTTT.

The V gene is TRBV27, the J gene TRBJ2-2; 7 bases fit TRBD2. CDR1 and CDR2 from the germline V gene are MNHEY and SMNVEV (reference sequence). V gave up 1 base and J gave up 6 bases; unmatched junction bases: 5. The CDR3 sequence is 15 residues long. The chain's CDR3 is CASSLWGGLAGELFF. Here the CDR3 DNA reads TGTGCCAGCAGTTTATGGGGGGGTCTCGCCGGGGAGCTGTTTTTT.

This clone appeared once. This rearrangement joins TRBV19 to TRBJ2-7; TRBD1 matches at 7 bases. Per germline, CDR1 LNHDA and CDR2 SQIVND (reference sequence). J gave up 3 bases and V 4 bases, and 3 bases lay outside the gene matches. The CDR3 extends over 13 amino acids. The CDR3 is CASSTRQGYEQYF. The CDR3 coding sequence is TGTGCCAGTAGTACCCGACAGGGCTACGAGCAGTACTTC.

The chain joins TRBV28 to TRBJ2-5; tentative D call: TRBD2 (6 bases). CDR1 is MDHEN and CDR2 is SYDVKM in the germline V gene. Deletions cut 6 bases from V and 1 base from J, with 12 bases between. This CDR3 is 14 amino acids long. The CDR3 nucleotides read TGTGCCAGCAGATTCCCGGGACTCCAAGAGACCCAGTACTTC. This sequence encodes CASRFPGLQETQYF.

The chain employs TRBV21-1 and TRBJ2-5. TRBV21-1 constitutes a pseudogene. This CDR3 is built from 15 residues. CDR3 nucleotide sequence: TGTGCCAGCAGCAAAAGTGGGCAGGGCGGGGAGACCCAGTACTTC. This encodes CASSKSGQGGETQYF.

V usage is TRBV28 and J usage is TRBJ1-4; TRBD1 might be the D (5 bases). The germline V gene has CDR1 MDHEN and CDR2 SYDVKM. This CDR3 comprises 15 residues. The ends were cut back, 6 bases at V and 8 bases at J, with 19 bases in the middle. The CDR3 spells CASRAFLRGEEKLFF. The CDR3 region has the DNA TGTGCCAGCAGAGCCTTCTTGCGGGGGGAAGAAAAACTGTTTTTT. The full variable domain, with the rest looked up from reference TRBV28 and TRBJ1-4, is DVKVTQSSRYLVKRTGEKVFLECVQDMDHENMFWYRQDPGLGLRLIYFSYDVKMKEKGDIPEGYSVSREKKERFSLILESASTNQTSMYLCASRAFLRGEEKLFFGSGTQLSVL.

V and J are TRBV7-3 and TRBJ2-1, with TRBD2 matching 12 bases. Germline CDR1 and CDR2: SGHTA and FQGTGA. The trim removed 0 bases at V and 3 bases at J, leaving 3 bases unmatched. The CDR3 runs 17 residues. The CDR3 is CASSLTQGLAGYNEQFF. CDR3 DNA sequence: TGTGCCAGCAGCTTAACCCAGGGACTAGCGGGCTACAATGAGCAGTTCTTC. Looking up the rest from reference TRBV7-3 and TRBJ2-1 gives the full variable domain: GAGVSQTPSNKVTEKGKYVELRCDPISGHTALYWYRQSLGQGPEFLIYFQGTGAADDSGLPNDRFFAVRPEGSVSTLKIQRTERGDSAVYLCASSLTQGLAGYNEQFFGPGTRLTVL.

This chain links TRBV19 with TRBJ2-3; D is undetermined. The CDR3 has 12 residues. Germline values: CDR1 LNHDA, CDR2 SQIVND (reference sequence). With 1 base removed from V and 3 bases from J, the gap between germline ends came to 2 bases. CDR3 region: CASSIGTDTQYF. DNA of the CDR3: TGTGCCAGTAGTATAGGAACAGATACGCAGTATTTT.

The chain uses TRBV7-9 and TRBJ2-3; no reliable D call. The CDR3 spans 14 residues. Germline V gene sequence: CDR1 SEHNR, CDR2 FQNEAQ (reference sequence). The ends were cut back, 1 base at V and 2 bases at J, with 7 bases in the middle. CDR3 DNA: TGTGCCAGCAGCTTAGGGGCGGCCACAGATACGCAGTATTTT. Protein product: CASSLGAATDTQYF.

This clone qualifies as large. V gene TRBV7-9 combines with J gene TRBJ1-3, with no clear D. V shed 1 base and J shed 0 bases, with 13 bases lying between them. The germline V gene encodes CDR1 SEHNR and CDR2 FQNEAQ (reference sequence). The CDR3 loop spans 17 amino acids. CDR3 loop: CASSLGADDRSGNTIYF. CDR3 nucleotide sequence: TGTGCCAGCAGCTTAGGTGCAGATGACCGCTCTGGAAACACCATATATTTT.

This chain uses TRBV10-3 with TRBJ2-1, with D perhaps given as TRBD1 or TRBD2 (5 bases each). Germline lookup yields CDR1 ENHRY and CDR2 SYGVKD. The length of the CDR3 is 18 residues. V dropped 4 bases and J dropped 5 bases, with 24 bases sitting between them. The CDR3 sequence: CAISVFTLETIGDNEQFF. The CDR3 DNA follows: TGTGCCATCAGTGTTTTTACACTAGAGACCATAGGGGACAATGAGCAGTTCTTC.

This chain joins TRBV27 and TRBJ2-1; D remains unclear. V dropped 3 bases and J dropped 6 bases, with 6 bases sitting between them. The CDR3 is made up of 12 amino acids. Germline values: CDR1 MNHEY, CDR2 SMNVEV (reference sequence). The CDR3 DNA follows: TGTGCCAGCAGTTTTGCCGGCAATGAGCAGTTCTTC. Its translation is CASSFAGNEQFF.

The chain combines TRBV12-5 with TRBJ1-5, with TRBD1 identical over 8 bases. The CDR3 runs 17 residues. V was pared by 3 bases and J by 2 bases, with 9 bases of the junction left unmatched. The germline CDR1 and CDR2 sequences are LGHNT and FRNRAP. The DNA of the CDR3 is TGTGCTAGTGGTTTCGGCAGGGGGCGTATGCGCAATCAGCCCCAGCATTTT. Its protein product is CASGFGRGRMRNQPQHF.

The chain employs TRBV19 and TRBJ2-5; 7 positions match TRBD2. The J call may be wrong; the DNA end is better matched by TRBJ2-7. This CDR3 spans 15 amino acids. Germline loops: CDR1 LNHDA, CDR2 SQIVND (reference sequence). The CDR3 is CASSTFSGPFYEQYF. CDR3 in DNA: TGTGCCAGTAGTACCTTTAGCGGGCCTTTCTACGAGCAGTACTTC.

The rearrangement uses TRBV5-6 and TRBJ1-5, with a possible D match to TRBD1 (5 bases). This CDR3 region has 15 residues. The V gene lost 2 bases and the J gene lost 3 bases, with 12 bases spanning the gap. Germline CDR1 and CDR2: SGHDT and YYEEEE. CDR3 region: CASSFRDSNNQPQHF. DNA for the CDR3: TGTGCCAGCAGCTTTAGAGACAGTAACAATCAGCCCCAGCATTTT. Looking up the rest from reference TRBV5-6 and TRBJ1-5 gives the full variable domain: DAGVTQSPTHLIKTRGQQVTLRCSPKSGHDTVSWYQQALGQGPQFIFQYYEEEERQRGNFPDRFSGHQFPNYSSELNVNALLLGDSALYLCASSFRDSNNQPQHFGDGTRLSIL.

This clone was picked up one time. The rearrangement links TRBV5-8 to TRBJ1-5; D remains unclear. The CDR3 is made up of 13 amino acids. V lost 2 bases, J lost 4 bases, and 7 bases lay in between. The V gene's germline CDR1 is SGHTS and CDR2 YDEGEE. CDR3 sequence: CASSFSGNQPQHF. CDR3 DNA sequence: TGTGCCAGCAGCTTCTCGGGGAATCAGCCCCAGCATTTT.

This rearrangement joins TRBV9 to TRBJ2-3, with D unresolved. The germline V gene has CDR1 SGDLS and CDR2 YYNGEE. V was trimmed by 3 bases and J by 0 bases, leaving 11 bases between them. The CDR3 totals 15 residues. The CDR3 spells CASSGSTSSTDTQYF. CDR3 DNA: TGTGCCAGCAGCGGCTCGACATCTAGCACAGATACGCAGTATTTT.

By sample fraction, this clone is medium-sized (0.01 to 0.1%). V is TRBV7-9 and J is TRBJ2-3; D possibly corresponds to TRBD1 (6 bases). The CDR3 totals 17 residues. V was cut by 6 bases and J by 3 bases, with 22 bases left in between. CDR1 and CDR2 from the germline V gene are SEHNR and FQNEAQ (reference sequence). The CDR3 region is CASRSNTGNPVTDTQYF. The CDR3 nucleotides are TGTGCCAGCAGATCGAATACAGGGAACCCGGTGACAGATACGCAGTATTTT.

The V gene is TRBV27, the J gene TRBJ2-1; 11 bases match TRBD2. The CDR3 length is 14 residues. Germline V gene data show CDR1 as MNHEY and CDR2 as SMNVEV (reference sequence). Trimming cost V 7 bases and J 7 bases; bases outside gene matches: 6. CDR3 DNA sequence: TGTGCCAGCAATATAGCGGGGGGGCCAAATGAGCAGTTCTTC. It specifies CASNIAGGPNEQFF.

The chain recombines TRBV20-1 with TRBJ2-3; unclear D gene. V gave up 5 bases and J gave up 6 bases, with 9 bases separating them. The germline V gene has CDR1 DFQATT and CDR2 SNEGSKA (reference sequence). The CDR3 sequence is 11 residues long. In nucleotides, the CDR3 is TGCAGTGCTCTGCCTGACGATACGCAGTATTTT. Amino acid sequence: CSALPDDTQYF.

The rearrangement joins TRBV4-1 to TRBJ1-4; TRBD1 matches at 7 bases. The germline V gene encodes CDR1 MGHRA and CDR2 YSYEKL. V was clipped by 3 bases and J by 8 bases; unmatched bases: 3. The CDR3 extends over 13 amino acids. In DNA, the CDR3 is TGCGCCAGCAGCCAGACAGGGAGGGAAAAACTGTTTTTT. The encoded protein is CASSQTGREKLFF.

CDR3 residues: CASSPPGTGKVGNEQFF. CDR3 nucleotides: TGTGCCAGCTCACCCCCCGGGACAGGGAAAGTTGGGAATGAGCAGTTCTTC. This sequence joins TRBV18 and TRBJ2-1; the match to TRBD1 covers 9 bases. The V gene end was trimmed by 3 bases and the J gene end by 7 bases; junction bases not matched to a gene: 13. This CDR3 spans 17 amino acids. Germline V gene data show CDR1 as KGHSH and CDR2 as LQKENI.

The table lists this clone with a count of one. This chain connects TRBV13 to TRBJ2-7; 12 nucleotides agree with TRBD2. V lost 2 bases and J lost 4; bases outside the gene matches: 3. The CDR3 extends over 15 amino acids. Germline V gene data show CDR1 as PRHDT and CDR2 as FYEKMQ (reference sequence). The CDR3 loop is CASSLRLAGEYEQYF. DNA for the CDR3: TGTGCCAGCAGCTTACGACTAGCGGGAGAGTACGAGCAGTACTTC.

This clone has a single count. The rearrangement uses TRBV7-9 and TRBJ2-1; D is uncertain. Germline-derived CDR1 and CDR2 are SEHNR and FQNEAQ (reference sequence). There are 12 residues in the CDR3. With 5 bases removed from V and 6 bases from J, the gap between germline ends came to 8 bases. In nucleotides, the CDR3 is TGTGCCAGCAGCCAGCCGGTCAATGAGCAGTTCTTC. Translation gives CASSQPVNEQFF.

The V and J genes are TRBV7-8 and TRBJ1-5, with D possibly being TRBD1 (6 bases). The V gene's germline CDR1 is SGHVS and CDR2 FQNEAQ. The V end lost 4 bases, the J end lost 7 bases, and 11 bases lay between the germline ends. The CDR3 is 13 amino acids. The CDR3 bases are TGTGCCAGCAGCTCAACAGGGCGACAGCCCCAGCATTTT. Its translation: CASSSTGRQPQHF.

DNA for the CDR3: TGTGCCAGCAGCTTAGGGGGCTATGGCTACACCTTC. It translates to CASSLGGYGYTF. The chain is built from TRBV7-9 and TRBJ1-2, with D unresolved. CDR1 and CDR2 (germline): SEHNR, FQNEAQ (reference sequence). V was clipped by 1 base and J by 4 bases, with 4 bases between them. This CDR3 is built from 12 residues.

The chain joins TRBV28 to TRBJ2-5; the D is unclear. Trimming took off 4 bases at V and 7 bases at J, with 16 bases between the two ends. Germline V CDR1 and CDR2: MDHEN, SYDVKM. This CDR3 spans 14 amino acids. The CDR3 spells CASSSVVLSATQYF. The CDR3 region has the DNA TGTGCCAGCAGTTCCGTCGTCCTGTCTGCGACCCAGTACTTC.